This T cell receptor beta chain was observed in a study of blood T cell repertoires in COVID-19. Study-wide context: Both acute and convalescent COVID-19 samples were obtained from the United States, Italy and Spain. PBMCs, B-cell-depleted T cells, or T cells were the source of the cDNA or gDNA that made up the material.

Authors' analysis steps: Scientists estimated how many nucleated cells there were by amplifying reference gene primers. Libraries were prepared by immunoSEQ multiplex PCR; TCRdb keeps only in-frame clonotypes and omits some of them. V, J and clone size are those of that table, while D and trimming were read from the DNA. The repertoire consists of 65,000 to 70,000 clones, with around 85% occurring once and the leading ten covering 15% to 20%. The CDR3 covers 16 residues. Trimming removed 4 bases at V and 2 bases at J, with 17 bases between. The V gene's germline CDR1 is SGHKS and CDR2 YYEKEE (reference sequence).

Specimen: peripheral blood. This chain joins TRBV5-5 and TRBJ2-3; D perhaps matches TRBD2 (7 bases). The clonotype originates from a woman aged 80 or over with acute or convalescent COVID-19. The CDR3 is CASSRTGGLNTDTQYF. CDR3 sequence (DNA): TGTGCCAGCAGCCGCACCGGGGGGCTCAACACAGATACGCAGTATTTT. Full variable domain (remainder filled in from reference TRBV5-5 and TRBJ2-3): DAGVTQSPTHLIKTRGQQVTLRCSPISGHKSVSWYQQVLGQGPQFIFQYYEKEERGRGNFPDRFSARQFPNYSSELNVNALLLGDSALYLCASSRTGGLNTDTQYFGPGTRLTVL.